This T cell receptor (beta chain) was sequenced for a study of patients and donors after allogeneic stem cell transplantation. This clonotype appeared a few times. TCRdb used MiXCR to reprocess the RT-PCR reads, holding one entry per CDR3 protein. The sample contains 110,000 or so distinct CDR3 sequences, 35% of which appear only once. The germline CDR1 and CDR2 sequences are LGHNA and YSLEER. This CDR3 is built from 15 residues. Trimming took 4 bases from V and 2 from J, leaving 12 bases between them. The specimen sequenced was blood, either unsorted or a sorted T cell fraction (not recorded which). This clonotype was sampled from a human donor who was either an allogeneic HSCT recipient or a stem cell or donor lymphocyte infusion donor (not recorded which). It is not recorded whose cells these are; they may come from a transplant donor. The chain recombines TRBV4-3 with TRBJ2-1; possible D gene TRBD1, 5 bases. CDR3 nucleotide sequence: TGCGCCAGCAGCCCTGGACACCCAGCCTACAATGAGCAGTTCTTC. Protein: CASSPGHPAYNEQFF.